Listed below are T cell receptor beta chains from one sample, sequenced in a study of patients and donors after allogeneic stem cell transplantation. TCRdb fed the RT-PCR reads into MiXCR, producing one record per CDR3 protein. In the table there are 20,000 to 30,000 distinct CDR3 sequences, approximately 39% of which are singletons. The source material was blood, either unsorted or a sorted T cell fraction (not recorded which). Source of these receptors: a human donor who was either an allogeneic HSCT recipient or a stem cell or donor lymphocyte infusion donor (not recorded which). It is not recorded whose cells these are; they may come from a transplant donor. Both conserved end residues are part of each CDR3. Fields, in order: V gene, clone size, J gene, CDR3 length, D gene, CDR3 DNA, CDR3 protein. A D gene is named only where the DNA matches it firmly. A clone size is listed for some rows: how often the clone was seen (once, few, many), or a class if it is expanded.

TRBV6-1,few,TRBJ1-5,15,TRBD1,TGTGCCAGCTACCTCTCAGGGGGCGCGGTCAGGGCCCAGCATTTT,CASYLSGGAVRAQHF
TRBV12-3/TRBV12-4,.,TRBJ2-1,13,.,TGTGCCAGCAGTTTCCAGCGACCGTCTGAGCAGTTCTTC,CASSFQRPSEQFF
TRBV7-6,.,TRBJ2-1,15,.,TGTGCCAGCAGCCCCGGGATCAGCTCCTACAATGAGCAGTTCTTC,CASSPGISSYNEQFF
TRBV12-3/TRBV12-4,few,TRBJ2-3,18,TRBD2,TGTGCCAGCAGTTTATCGGGACTAGCGGGGCTAAGCACAGATACGCAGTATTTT,CASSLSGLAGLSTDTQYF
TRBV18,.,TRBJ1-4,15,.,TGTGCCAGCTCACTTACAGCGTGGGCTAATGAAAAACTGTTTTTT,CASSLTAWANEKLFF
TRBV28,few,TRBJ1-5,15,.,TGTGCCAGCAGTTTGCCAGGGAATAGCAATCAGCCCCAGCATTTT,CASSLPGNSNQPQHF
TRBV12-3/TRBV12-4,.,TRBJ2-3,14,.,TGTGCCAGCAGTTTGATCGGGATGGCAGATACGCAGTATTTT,CASSLIGMADTQYF
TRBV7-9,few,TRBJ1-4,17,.,TGTGCCAGCAGCTTTTGGCCCGGTGGGGGATATAATGAAAAACTGTTTTTT,CASSFWPGGGYNEKLFF
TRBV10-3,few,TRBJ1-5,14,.,TGTGCCATCAGTGAACTTCGGCAGGATGGGGCCCAGCATTTT,CAISELRQDGAQHF
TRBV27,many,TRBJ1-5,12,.,TGTGCCAGCAGTTTAAGCAATCAGCCCCAGCATTTT,CASSLSNQPQHF
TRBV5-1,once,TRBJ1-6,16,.,TGCGCCAGCAGCTTGCGAGCGAGCTCCTATAATTCACCCCTCCACTTT,CASSLRASSYNSPLHF
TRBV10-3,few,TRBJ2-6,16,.,TGTGCCATCAGTGATCACAGGGACTCTGGGGCCAACGTCCTGACTTTC,CAISDHRDSGANVLTF
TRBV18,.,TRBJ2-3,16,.,TGTGCCAGCTCACCACCTCGAGGGTCGGGCACAGATACGCAGTATTTT,CASSPPRGSGTDTQYF
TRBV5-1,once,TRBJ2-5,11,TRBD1,TGCGCCAGCAGACAGGGGGAGACCCAGTACTTC,CASRQGETQYF
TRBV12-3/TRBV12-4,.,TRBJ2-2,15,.,TGTGCCAGCAGTTTAGTACAGGCGGGAACCGGGGAGCTGTTTTTT,CASSLVQAGTGELFF
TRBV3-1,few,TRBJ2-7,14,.,TGTGCCAGCAGCCAAGATTTAGTCTCCTACGAGCAGTACTTC,CASSQDLVSYEQYF
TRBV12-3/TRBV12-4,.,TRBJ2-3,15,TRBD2,TGTGCCAGCAGTCGGACTAGCGGGAGGTCCGATACGCGGTATTTT,CASSRTSGRSDTRYF
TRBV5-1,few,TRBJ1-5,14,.,TGCGCCAGCAGCTTGGAGGGGGGTTATCAGCCCCAGCATTTT,CASSLEGGYQPQHF
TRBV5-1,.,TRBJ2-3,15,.,TGCGCCAGCAGCTTGCAGGGGTTGAGCACAGATACGCAGTATTTT,CASSLQGLSTDTQYF
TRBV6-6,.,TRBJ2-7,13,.,TGTGCCAGCAGTTACCCGCCGAACGACGAGCAGTACTTC,CASSYPPNDEQYF
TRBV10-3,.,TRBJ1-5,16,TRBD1,TGTGCCATCAGTGATGGGACAGGGGTCCTCAATCAGCCCCAGCATTTT,CAISDGTGVLNQPQHF
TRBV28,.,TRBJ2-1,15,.,TGTGCCAGCTGCCCCCCGGGAAAAGGGTACAATGAGCAGTTCTTC,CASCPPGKGYNEQFF
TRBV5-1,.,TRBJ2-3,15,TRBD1,TGCGCCAGCAGCCCCGGGACAGGGATCACAGATACGCAGTATTTT,CASSPGTGITDTQYF
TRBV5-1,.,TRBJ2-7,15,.,TGCGCCAGCAGCACAGGCATCGAGCGAGGCTACGAGCAGTACTTC,CASSTGIERGYEQYF
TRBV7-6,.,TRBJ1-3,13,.,TGTGCCAGCAGCTTAAGCTGGGAAAACACCATATATTTT,CASSLSWENTIYF
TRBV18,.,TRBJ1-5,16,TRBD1,TGTGCCAGCTCACCAGAAGGACAGGGGGCCAATCAGCCCCAGCATTTT,CASSPEGQGANQPQHF
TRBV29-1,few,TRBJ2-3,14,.,TGCAGCGCCCGAGTAGGGGGAGTGACAGATACGCAGTATTTT,CSARVGGVTDTQYF
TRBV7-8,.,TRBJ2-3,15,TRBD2,TGTGCCAGCAGCCTTGGACTAGCGGGGGCAGTTACGCAGTATTTT,CASSLGLAGAVTQYF
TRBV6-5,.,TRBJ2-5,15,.,TGTGCCAGCAGTTACCCCGGACGGATCCAAGAGACCCAGTACTTC,CASSYPGRIQETQYF
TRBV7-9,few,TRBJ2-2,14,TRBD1,TGTGCCAGCAGCGTCAACAGGGGAGCCGGGGAGCTGTTTTTT,CASSVNRGAGELFF
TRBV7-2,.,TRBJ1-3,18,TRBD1,TGTGCCAGCAGCCCGAGGGGGCTGGAAGCTCACTCTGGAAACACCATATATTTT,CASSPRGLEAHSGNTIYF
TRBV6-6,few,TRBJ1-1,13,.,TGTGCCAGCAGTTACAAACGGCAGGTAGAAGCTTTCTTT,CASSYKRQVEAFF
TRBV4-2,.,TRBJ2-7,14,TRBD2,TGTGCCAGCAGCCAAGGAGCGGGAGGATACGAGCAGTACTTC,CASSQGAGGYEQYF
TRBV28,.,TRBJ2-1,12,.,TGTGCCAGCAGTAACCCTGGCCTTGAGCAGTTCTTC,CASSNPGLEQFF
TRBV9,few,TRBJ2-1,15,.,TGTGCCAGCAGCTTATACTCCGGGAACTACAATGAGCAGTTCTTC,CASSLYSGNYNEQFF
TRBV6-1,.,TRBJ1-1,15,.,TGTGCCAGCTCTTTCCCTAACAGGGTCGGCACTGAAGCTTTCTTT,CASSFPNRVGTEAFF
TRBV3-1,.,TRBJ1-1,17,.,TGTGCCAGCAGCCAAGAGGCGGGGGGCCCTACTTGGCCTGAAGCTTTCTTT,CASSQEAGGPTWPEAFF
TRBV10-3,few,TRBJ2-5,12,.,TGTGCCATCGCAGGGGACCAAGAGACCCAGTACTTC,CAIAGDQETQYF
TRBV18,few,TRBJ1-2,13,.,TGTGCCAGCTCCCGATCGCAGGACTATGGCTACACCTTC,CASSRSQDYGYTF
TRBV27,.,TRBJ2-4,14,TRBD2,TGTGCCAGCAGTTTGATAGCGGGAGGTAACATTCAGTACTTC,CASSLIAGGNIQYF